These 12 T cell receptor beta chains came from one sample sequenced in a study of regulatory T cells in long-lasting Graves disease. CDR3 regions were amplified by Arm-PCR using iRepertoire HTBI primers to build TCR beta libraries. TCRdb used MiXCR to reprocess the multiplex PCR reads, holding one entry per CDR3 protein. Of a few hundred thousand distinct CDR3 sequences in the sample, roughly 21% were seen once. Time point described: persistent/refractory GD, antithyroid drugs over 5 years with positive TRAb. PBMCs were the source of the RNA used for TCR sequencing. Specimen: peripheral blood mononuclear cells (PBMCs), collected when the disease was refractory, from a patient treated with antithyroid drugs. The receptors here all came from a female donor with Graves disease.

The chain joins TRBV19 to TRBJ1-1; 7 nucleotides line up with TRBD1. CDR1 LNHDA and CDR2 SQIVND come from the germline V gene (reference sequence). V shed 2 bases and J 2 bases; nucleotides not matched to a gene: 2. CDR3 length: 14 amino acids. CDR3 nucleotide sequence: TGTGCCAGTAGTATACGACAGGGAAACACTGAAGCTTTCTTT. It is translated as CASSIRQGNTEAFF.

There are many counts of this clonotype. The chain joins TRBV6-1 to TRBJ2-4; weak D call: TRBD1 (5 bases). This CDR3 region has 12 residues. Trimming stripped 7 bases from V and 8 bases from J, with 12 bases between. Looked up from germline, CDR1 is MNHNS and CDR2 is SASEGT. The CDR3 here is CASTSSGHIQYF. The CDR3 DNA is TGTGCCAGCACCTCTTCAGGGCACATTCAGTACTTC.

This clonotype was seen ten or more times. The chain has TRBV27 and TRBJ2-7; D is uncertain. Germline loops: CDR1 MNHEY, CDR2 SMNVEV (reference sequence). This CDR3 comprises 14 residues. V was pared by 3 bases and J by 4 bases, with 13 bases between. This chain's CDR3 is CASSFGTDGYEQYF. Written as DNA, the CDR3 is TGTGCCAGCAGTTTTGGAACGGATGGGTACGAGCAGTACTTC.

This clonotype was counted ten times or more. The chain has TRBV28 and TRBJ1-2, with a tentative D call TRBD1 (5 bases). The ends were cut back, 6 bases at V and 4 bases at J, with 9 bases in the middle. CDR3 length equals 12 residues. CDR1 is MDHEN and CDR2 is SYDVKM in the germline V gene. CDR3 nucleotides: TGTGCCAGCAGGGGGACGGCCTATGGCTACACCTTC. This codes for CASRGTAYGYTF.

This clonotype came up a few times. The V and J genes are TRBV6-1 and TRBJ2-1, with TRBD1 as a possible D gene (5 bases). CDR3 size: 13 residues. Between the trimmed V and J ends, which lost 5 bases and 6 bases, there was a span of 11 bases. Germline loops: CDR1 MNHNS, CDR2 SASEGT. The CDR3 DNA reads TGTGCCAGCAGTCTACAGGATGGCAATGAGCAGTTCTTC. Translated: CASSLQDGNEQFF.

This clonotype was picked up a small number of times. The rearrangement uses TRBV2 and TRBJ2-3, with 9 bases lining up with TRBD2. There are 15 residues in the CDR3. CDR1 and CDR2 (germline): SNHLY, FYNNEI. After removal of 7 bases from V and 3 bases from J, the junction contained 8 bases not matched to a gene. CDR3 bases: TGTGCCAGCACCTTCAGCGGGAGGACGACAGATACGCAGTATTTT. It is translated as CASTFSGRTTDTQYF.

In its sample, this clonotype was seen a few times. This chain links TRBV7-3 with TRBJ1-1; D is unclear. CDR3 length: 13 amino acids. Germline V gene sequence: CDR1 SGHTA, CDR2 FQGTGA. Trimming shortened V by 1 base and J by 7 bases, and 10 bases separated the two germline ends. CDR3 protein: CASSLKLASEAFF. In nucleotides, the CDR3 is TGTGCCAGCAGCTTAAAGCTAGCCAGTGAAGCTTTCTTT. Looking up the rest from reference TRBV7-3 and TRBJ1-1 gives the full variable domain: GAGVSQTPSNKVTEKGKYVELRCDPISGHTALYWYRQSLGQGPEFLIYFQGTGAADDSGLPNDRFFAVRPEGSVSTLKIQRTERGDSAVYLCASSLKLASEAFFGQGTRLTVV.

Many counts were recorded for this clonotype. The V and J genes are TRBV28 and TRBJ1-6, with D possibly matching TRBD1 (5 bases). Germline CDR1 and CDR2: MDHEN and SYDVKM. Trimming pared 3 bases from V and 10 bases from J, leaving 13 bases between. This CDR3 is built from 14 residues. CDR3 DNA sequence: TGTGCCAGCAGTTTTCGAAGGGGAGGATCACCCCTCCACTTT. It is translated as CASSFRRGGSPLHF.

The CDR3 protein is CASSMGQQGGYGYTF. The CDR3 DNA sequence: TGTGCCAGTAGTATGGGCCAACAGGGTGGCTATGGCTACACCTTC. The chain employs TRBV19 and TRBJ1-2; the D gene is possibly TRBD1 (6 bases). There are 15 residues in the CDR3. Germline-derived CDR1 and CDR2 are LNHDA and SQIVND (reference sequence). The V and J ends lost 3 bases and 4 bases respectively, with 15 bases between them.

This clonotype was detected only a few times. An end of the junction differs from the germline gene, which may be a read error. V gene TRBV4-1 combines with J gene TRBJ2-7; the match to TRBD2 covers 7 bases. This CDR3 has 13 residues. Per germline, CDR1 MGHRA and CDR2 YSYEKL. The CDR3 DNA is TGTGCCAGCAGCCAGCTGGCGGGAGAAGAGCAGTACTTC. It is translated as CASSQLAGEEQYF.

By frequency in the sample, this clonotype is medium-sized. V is TRBV11-2 and J is TRBJ2-5, with 10 bases matching TRBD2. The CDR3 length is 15 residues. Trimming took 5 bases from V and 5 from J; bases not matched to a gene: 8. Germline CDR1 is SGHAT and CDR2 is FQNNGV. The CDR3 loop reads CASSHILAGRETQYF. CDR3 DNA: TGTGCCAGCAGCCACATACTAGCGGGAAGGGAGACCCAGTACTTC.

The chain is built from TRBV10-3 and TRBJ2-2; 9 bases align to TRBD1. Germline assignment: CDR1 ENHRY and CDR2 SYGVKD. The CDR3 length is 13 residues. The ends lost 9 bases at V and 4 bases at J; junction bases unmatched: 3. CDR3 bases: TGTGCCATACAGGGGGCAGGCACCGGGGAGCTGTTTTTT. Its translation: CAIQGAGTGELFF.